Sequencing of this T cell receptor (beta chain) was carried out in a study of beta chain features in type 1 diabetes. For the study at large: Patients looked much like healthy donors when it came to age, gender and cell yields. Whole-study findings and limits: Type 1 diabetes patients showed fewer insertions and more deletions at VDJ junctions. Shortening that was moderate but significant affected the TCRB CDR3s of Type 1 diabetes patients in all four CD4+ subsets.

As every portion of the isolated RNA was reverse transcribed, the sequencing read expressed TCRB transcripts. The table came from immunoSEQ multiplex PCR; TCRdb's copy has only in-frame clones and leaves some out. The data show under 300,000 clones, 16% seen once. The V segment lost 1 base and the J segment 7 bases; nucleotides outside the gene matches: 9. Germline assignment: CDR1 SGHDT and CDR2 YYEEEE. The CDR3 length is 16 residues. The authors took one heparinised blood draw, averaging roughly 120 mL, from each donor. This clone came up a few times. Its specificity is not known. This chain uses TRBV5-6 with TRBJ1-5; TRBD1 matches at 9 bases. The TCR was taken from a man aged 25 to 40 with type 1 diabetes. The source material was naive CD4+ T cells from blood. The CDR3, as DNA: TGTGCCAGCAGCTTGTTCGGCGGGACAGGGTTCCAGCCCCAGCATTTT. It is translated as CASSLFGGTGFQPQHF.